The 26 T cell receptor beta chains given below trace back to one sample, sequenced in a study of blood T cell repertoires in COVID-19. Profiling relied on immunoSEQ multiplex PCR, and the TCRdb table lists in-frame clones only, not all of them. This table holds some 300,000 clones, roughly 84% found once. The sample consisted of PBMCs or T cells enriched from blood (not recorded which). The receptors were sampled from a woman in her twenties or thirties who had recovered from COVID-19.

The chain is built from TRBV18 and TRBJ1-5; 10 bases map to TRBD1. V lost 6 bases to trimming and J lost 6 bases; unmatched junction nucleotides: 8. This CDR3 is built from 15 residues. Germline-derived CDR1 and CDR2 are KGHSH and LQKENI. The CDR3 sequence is CASSPGQGRGQPQHF. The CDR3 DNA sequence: TGTGCCAGCTCTCCGGGACAGGGGAGAGGTCAGCCCCAGCATTTT.

DNA for the CDR3: TGCAGTGCTAGTTCCAGCGGGGGGGCTGGTGGGGAGCTGTTTTTT. This gives the protein CSASSSGGAGGELFF. V and J are TRBV20-1 and TRBJ2-2; TRBD2 aligns across 10 bases. V trimming: 3 bases; J trimming: 8 bases; junction bases outside the gene matches: 9. CDR1 DFQATT and CDR2 SNEGSKA come from the germline V gene (reference sequence). CDR3 length: 15 amino acids.

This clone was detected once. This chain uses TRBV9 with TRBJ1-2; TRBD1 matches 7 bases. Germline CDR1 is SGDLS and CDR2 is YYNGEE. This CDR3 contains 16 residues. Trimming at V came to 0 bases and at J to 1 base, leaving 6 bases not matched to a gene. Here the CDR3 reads CASSVAVAGGNYGYTF. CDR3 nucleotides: TGTGCCAGCAGCGTAGCTGTGGCAGGGGGTAACTATGGCTACACCTTC.

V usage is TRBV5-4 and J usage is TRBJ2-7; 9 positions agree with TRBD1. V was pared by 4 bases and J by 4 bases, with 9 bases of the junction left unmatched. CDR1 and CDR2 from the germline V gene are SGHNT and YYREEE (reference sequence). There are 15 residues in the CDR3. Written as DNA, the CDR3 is TGTGCCAGCAGCCCTGAGGGACAGGGACAGTACGAGCAGTACTTC. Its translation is CASSPEGQGQYEQYF.

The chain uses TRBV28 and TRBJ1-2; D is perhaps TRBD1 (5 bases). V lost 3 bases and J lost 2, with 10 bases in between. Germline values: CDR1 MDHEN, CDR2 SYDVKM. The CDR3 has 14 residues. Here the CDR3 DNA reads TGTGCCAGCAGTTTGGGGCGGTCCAACTATGGCTACACCTTC. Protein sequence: CASSLGRSNYGYTF.

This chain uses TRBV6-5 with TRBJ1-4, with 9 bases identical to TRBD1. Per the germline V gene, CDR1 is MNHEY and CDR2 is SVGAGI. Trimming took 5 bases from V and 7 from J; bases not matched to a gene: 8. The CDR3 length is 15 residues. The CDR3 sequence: CASSPRDRVGEKLFF. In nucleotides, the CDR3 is TGTGCCAGCAGTCCCCGGGACAGGGTCGGTGAAAAACTGTTTTTT.

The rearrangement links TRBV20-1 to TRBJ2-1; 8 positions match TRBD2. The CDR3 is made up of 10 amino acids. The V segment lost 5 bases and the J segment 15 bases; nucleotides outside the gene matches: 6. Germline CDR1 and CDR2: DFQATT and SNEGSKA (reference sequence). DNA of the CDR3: TGCAGTGCTTCAGCGGGGGCGCGGTTCTTC. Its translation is CSASAGARFF.

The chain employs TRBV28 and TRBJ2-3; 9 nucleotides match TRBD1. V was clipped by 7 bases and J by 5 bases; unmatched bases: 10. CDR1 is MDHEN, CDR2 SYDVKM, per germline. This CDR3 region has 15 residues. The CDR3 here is CASKRQGDSVDTQYF. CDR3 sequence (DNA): TGTGCCAGCAAACGACAGGGGGATAGCGTAGATACGCAGTATTTT.

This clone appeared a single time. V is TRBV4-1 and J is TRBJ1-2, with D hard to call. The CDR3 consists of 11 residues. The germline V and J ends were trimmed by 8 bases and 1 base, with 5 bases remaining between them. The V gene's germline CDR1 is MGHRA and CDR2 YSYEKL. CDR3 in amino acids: CASGDNYGYTF. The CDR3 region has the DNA TGCGCCAGCGGAGATAACTATGGCTACACCTTC.

The CDR3 DNA reads TGTGCCAGCAGCCACACAGGGGGAAGCCACAATGAGCAGTTCTTC. This codes for CASSHTGGSHNEQFF. V is TRBV28 and J is TRBJ2-1, with 8 positions matching TRBD1. V shed 6 bases and J 5 bases; nucleotides not matched to a gene: 9. CDR3 length: 15 residues. CDR1 and CDR2 from the germline V gene are MDHEN and SYDVKM.

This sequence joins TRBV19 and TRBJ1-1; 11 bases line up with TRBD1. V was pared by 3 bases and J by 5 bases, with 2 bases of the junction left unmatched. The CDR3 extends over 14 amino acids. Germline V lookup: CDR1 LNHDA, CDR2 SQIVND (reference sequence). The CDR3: CASSIGTGGTEAFF. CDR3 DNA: TGTGCCAGTAGTATCGGGACAGGGGGAACTGAAGCTTTCTTT.

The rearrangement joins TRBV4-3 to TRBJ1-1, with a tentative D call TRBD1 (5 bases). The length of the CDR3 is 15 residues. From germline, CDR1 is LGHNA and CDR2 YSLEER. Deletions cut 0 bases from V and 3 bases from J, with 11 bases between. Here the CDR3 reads CASSQDAGGDTEAFF. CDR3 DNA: TGCGCCAGCAGCCAAGACGCGGGAGGGGACACTGAAGCTTTCTTT.

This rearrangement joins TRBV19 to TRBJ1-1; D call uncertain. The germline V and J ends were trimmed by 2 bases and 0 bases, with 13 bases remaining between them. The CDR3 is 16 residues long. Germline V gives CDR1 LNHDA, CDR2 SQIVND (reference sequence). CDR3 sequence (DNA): TGTGCCAGTAGTATATCAGCGGCCTTCATGAACACTGAAGCTTTCTTT. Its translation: CASSISAAFMNTEAFF. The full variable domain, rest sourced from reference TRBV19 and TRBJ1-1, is DGGITQSPKYLFRKEGQNVTLSCEQNLNHDAMYWYRQDPGQGLRLIYYSQIVNDFQKGDIAEGYSVSREKKESFPLTVTSAQKNPTAFYLCASSISAAFMNTEAFFGQGTRLTVV.

The CDR3 nucleotides read TGTGCCAGCACCCTGGCGGGGTCCCGCACAGATACGCAGTATTTT. Protein sequence: CASTLAGSRTDTQYF. The V gene is TRBV2, the J gene TRBJ2-3, with D tentatively TRBD2 (6 bases). With 7 bases removed from V and 1 base from J, the gap between germline ends came to 15 bases. CDR3 length equals 15 residues. The germline V gene has CDR1 SNHLY and CDR2 FYNNEI.

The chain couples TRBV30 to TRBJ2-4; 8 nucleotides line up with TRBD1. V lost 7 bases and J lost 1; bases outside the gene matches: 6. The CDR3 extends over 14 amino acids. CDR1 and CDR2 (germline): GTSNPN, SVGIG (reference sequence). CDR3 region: CASQGAGAKNIQYF. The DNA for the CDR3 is TGTGCCTCCCAGGGGGCTGGGGCCAAAAACATTCAGTACTTC.

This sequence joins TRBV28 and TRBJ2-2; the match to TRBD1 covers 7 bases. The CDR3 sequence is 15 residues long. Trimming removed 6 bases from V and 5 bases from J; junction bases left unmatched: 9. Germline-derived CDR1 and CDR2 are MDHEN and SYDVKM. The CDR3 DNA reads TGTGCCAGCAGGCGACAGGGCGTGAGAACCGGGGAGCTGTTTTTT. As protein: CASRRQGVRTGELFF.

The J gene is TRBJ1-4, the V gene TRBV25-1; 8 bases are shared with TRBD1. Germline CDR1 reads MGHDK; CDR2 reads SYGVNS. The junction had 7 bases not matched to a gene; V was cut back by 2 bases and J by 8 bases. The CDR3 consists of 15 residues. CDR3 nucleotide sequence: TGTGCCAGCAGTGAACAGGGGGCTTTTGGGGAAAAACTGTTTTTT. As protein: CASSEQGAFGEKLFF. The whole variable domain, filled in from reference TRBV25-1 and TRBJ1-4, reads EADIYQTPRYLVIGTGKKITLECSQTMGHDKMYWYQQDPGMELHLIHYSYGVNSTEKGDLSSESTVSRIRTEHFPLTLESARPSHTSQYLCASSEQGAFGEKLFFGSGTQLSVL.

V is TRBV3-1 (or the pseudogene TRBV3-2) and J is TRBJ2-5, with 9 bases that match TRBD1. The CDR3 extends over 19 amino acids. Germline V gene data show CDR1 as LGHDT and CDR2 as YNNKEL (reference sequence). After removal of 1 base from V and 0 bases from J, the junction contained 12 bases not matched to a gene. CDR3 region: CASSQGVYGDRVYQETQYF. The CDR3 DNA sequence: TGTGCCAGCAGCCAAGGCGTATATGGGGACAGGGTGTACCAAGAGACCCAGTACTTC.

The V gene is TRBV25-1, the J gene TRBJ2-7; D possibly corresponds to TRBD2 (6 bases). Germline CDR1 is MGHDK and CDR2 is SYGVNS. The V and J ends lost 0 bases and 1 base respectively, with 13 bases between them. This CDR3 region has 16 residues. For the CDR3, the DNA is TGTGCCAGCAGTGAATATGGAGCAGGGAGGTCCTACGAGCAGTACTTC. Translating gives CASSEYGAGRSYEQYF.

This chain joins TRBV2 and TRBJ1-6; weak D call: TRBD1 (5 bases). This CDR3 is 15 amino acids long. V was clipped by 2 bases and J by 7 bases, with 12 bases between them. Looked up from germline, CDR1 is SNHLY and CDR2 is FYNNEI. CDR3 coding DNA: TGTGCCAGCAGTGAATGGGGGGTAACCAATTCACCCCTCCACTTT. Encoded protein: CASSEWGVTNSPLHF.

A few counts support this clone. CDR3 protein: CASSQDDDRGEDTQYF. CDR3 bases: TGCGCCAGCAGCCAAGATGACGACAGGGGGGAAGATACGCAGTATTTT. The chain joins TRBV4-1 to TRBJ2-3; 9 nucleotides line up with TRBD1. Germline V gene lookup returns CDR1 MGHRA and CDR2 YSYEKL. Losses at the gene ends were 0 bases for V and 5 bases for J; bases not matched to a gene: 6. The CDR3 contains 16 residues.

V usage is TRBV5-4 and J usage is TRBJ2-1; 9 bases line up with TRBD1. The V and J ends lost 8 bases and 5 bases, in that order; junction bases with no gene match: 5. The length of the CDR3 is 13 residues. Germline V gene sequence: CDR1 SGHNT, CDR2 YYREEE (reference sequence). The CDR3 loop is CASGTGIDNEQFF. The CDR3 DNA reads TGTGCCAGTGGGACAGGGATCGACAATGAGCAGTTCTTC.

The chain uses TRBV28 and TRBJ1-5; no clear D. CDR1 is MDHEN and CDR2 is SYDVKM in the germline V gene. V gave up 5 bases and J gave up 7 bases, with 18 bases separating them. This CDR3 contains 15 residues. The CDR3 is CASSSAAGLRQPQHF. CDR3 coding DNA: TGTGCCAGCAGTAGTGCGGCTGGTTTACGACAGCCCCAGCATTTT.

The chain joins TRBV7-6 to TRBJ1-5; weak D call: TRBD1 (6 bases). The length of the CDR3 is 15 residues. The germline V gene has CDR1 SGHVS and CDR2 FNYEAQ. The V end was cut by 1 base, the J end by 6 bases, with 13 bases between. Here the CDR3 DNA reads TGTGCCAGCAGCTTAGATGGGGGAGGGGGTCAGCCCCAGCATTTT. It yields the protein CASSLDGGGGQPQHF.

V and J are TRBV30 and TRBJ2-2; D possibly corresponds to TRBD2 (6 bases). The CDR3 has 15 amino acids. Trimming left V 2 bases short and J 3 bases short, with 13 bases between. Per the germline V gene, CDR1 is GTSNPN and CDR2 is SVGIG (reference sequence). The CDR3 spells CAWSPVAVHTGELFF. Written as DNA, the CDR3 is TGTGCCTGGAGTCCAGTAGCGGTTCACACCGGGGAGCTGTTTTTT.

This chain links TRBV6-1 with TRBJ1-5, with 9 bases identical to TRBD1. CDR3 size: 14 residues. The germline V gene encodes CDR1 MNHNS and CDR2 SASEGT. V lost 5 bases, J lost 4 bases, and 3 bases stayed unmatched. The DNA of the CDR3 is TGTGCCAGCAGTTCGACAGGGGGTAATCAGCCCCAGCATTTT. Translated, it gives CASSSTGGNQPQHF.